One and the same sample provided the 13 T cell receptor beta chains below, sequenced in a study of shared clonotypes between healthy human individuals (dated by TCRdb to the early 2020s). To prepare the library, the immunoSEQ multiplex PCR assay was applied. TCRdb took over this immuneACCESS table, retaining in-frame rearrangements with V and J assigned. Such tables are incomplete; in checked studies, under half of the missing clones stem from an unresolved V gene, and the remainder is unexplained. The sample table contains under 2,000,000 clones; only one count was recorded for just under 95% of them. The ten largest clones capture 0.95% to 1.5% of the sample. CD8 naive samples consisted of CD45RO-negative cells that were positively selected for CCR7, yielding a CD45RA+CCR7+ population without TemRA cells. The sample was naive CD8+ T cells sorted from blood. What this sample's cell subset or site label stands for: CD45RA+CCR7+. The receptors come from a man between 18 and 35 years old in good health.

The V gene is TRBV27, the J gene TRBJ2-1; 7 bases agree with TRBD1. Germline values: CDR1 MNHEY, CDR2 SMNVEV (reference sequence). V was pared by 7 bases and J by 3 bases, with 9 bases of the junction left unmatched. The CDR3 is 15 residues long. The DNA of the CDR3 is TGTGCCAGCAATCACAGGGGAATGAACTACAATGAGCAGTTCTTC. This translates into CASNHRGMNYNEQFF.

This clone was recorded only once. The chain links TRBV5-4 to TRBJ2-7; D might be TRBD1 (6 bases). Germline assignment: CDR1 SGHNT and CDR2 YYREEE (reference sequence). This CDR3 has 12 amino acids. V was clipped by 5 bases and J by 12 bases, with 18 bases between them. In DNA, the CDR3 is TGTGCCAGCAGGTCGGGACACCCCAAGTGGTACTTC. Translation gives CASRSGHPKWYF. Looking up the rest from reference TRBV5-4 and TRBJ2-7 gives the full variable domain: ETGVTQSPTHLIKTRGQQVTLRCSSQSGHNTVSWYQQALGQGPQFIFQYYREEENGRGNFPPRFSGLQFPNYSSELNVNALELDDSALYLCASRSGHPKWYFGPGTRLTVT.

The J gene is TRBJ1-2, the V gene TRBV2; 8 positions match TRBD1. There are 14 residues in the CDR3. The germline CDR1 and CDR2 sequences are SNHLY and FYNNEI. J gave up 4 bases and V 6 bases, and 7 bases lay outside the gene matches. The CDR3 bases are TGTGCCAGCAGCGAGACAGGGGAAAGCTATGGCTACACCTTC. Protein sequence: CASSETGESYGYTF. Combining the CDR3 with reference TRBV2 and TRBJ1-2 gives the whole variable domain EPEVTQTPSHQVTQMGQEVILRCVPISNHLYFYWYRQILGQKVEFLVSFYNNEISEKSEIFDDQFSVERPDGSNFTLKIRSTKLEDSAMYFCASSETGESYGYTFGSGTRLTVV.

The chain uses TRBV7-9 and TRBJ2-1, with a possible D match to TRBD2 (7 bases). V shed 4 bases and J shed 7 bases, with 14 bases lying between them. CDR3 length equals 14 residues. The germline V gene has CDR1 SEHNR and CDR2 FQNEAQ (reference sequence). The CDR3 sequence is CASSSGGRGNEQFF. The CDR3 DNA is TGTGCCAGCAGCTCCGGGGGGCGAGGAAATGAGCAGTTCTTC.

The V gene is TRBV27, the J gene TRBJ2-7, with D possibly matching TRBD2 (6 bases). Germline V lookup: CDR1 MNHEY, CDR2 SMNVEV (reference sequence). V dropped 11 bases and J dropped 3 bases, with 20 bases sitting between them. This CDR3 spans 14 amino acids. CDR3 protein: CASRTGVEGYEQYF. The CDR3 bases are TGTGCCTCGAGGACCGGGGTGGAGGGCTACGAGCAGTACTTC.

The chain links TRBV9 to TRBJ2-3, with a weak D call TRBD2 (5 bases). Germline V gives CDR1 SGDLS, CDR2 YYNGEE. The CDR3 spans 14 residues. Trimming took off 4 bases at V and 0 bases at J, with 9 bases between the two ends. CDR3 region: CASSPPGSTDTQYF. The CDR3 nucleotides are TGTGCCAGCAGCCCCCCGGGGAGCACAGATACGCAGTATTTT.

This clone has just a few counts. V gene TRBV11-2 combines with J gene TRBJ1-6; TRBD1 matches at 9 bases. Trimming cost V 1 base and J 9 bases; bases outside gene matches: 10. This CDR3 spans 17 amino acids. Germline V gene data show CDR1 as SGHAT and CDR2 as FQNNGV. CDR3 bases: TGTGCCAGCAGCTTAGTGTTCGGGACAGGGTTTGCTTCACCCCTCCACTTT. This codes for CASSLVFGTGFASPLHF.

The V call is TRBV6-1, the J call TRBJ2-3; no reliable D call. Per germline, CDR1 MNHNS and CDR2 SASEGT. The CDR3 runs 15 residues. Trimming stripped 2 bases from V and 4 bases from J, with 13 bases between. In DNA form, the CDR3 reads TGTGCCAGCAGTGAAATGGTAGGGATATCAGATACGCAGTATTTT. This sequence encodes CASSEMVGISDTQYF.

CDR3 in DNA: TGTGCCAGCAGTCTTAGTCCGAACATGAACACTGAAGCTTTCTTT. Translation: CASSLSPNMNTEAFF. This chain uses TRBV27 with TRBJ1-1; D gene ambiguous. The CDR3 length is 15 residues. V dropped 5 bases and J dropped 0 bases, with 13 bases sitting between them. Germline lookup yields CDR1 MNHEY and CDR2 SMNVEV (reference sequence).

CDR3 residues: CASRDGKQGLRPQHF. In nucleotides, the CDR3 is TGTGCCAGCAGGGACGGGAAGCAGGGGCTCCGGCCCCAGCATTTT. The V and J genes are TRBV27 and TRBJ1-5; perhaps TRBD1 as D (6 bases). Trimming pared 6 bases from V and 9 bases from J, leaving 21 bases between. Germline lookup yields CDR1 MNHEY and CDR2 SMNVEV (reference sequence). This CDR3 has 15 amino acids.

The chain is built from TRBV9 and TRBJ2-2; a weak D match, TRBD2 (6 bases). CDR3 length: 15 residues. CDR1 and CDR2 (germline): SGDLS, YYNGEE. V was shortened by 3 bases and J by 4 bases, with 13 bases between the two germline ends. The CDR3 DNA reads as TGTGCCAGCAGCGAGGAGGGGTGGACCACCGGGGAGCTGTTTTTT. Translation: CASSEEGWTTGELFF.

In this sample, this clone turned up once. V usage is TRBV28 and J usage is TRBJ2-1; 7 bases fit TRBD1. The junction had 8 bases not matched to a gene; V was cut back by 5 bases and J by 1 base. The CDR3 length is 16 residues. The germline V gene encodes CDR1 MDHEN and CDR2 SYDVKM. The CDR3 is CASSLDREGSYNEQFF. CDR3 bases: TGTGCCAGCAGTCTCGACAGGGAAGGTTCCTACAATGAGCAGTTCTTC.

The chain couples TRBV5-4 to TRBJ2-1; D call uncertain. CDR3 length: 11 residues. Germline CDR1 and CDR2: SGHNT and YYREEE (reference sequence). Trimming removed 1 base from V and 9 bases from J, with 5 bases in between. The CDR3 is CASSLLSEQFF. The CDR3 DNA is TGTGCCAGCAGCTTGTTAAGTGAGCAGTTCTTC.